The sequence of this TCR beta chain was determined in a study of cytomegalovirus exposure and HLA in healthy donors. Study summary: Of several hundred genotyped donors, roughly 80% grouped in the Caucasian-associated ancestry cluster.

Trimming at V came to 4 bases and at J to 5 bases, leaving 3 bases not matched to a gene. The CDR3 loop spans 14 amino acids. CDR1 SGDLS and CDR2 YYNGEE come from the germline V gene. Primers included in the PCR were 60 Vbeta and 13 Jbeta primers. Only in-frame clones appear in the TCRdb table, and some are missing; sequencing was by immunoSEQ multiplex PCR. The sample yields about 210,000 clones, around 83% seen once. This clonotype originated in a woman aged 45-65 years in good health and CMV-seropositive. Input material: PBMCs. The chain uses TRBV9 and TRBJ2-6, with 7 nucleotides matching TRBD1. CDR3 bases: TGTGCCAGCAGCACGACAGGGTGGGCCAACGTCCTGACTTTC. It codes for CASSTTGWANVLTF.